Below, 16 T cell receptor beta chains from the same sample are listed, as sequenced in a study of radiation and T cells in renal cell carcinoma (dated by TCRdb to 2020 to 2021). The library relied on the immunoSEQ multiplex PCR assay. TCRdb provides this immuneACCESS table in a form limited to in-frame rearrangements. Some clones are lacking; in checked studies, under half of them reflect an unresolved V gene, and why the rest are absent is not known. Within this sample are some 150,000 clones, with roughly 83% of them counted one time only. Roughly 25% of the sample is held by the ten biggest clonotypes. Per the publication, the time point label means: baseline pretreatment blood. Sample treatment or condition, as interpreted from the label and publication: 15 Gy SBRT to primary tumor, nephrectomy 4 weeks later. The specimen was blood, collected from a patient whose treatment included radiotherapy and nephrectomy. These receptors all stem from a woman between 50 and 59 years old with renal cell carcinoma.

This chain joins TRBV5-1 and TRBJ2-3; 10 nucleotides line up with TRBD2. Germline V gene lookup returns CDR1 SGHRS and CDR2 YFSETQ. The CDR3 runs 17 residues. Unmatched junction bases numbered 8, after V lost 4 bases and J lost 0 bases. CDR3 DNA: TGCGCCAGCAGCCTCCTAATAGCGGGGGGTAGCACAGATACGCAGTATTTT. It translates to CASSLLIAGGSTDTQYF.

The CDR3 nucleotides are TGTGCCAGCAGCTTGGTTGGGGCATCCATGGCTGAGGGCTACACCTTC. This encodes CASSLVGASMAEGYTF. This chain connects TRBV5-4 to TRBJ1-2; possibly TRBD1 for D (5 bases). The V and J ends lost 0 bases and 8 bases respectively, with 20 bases between them. The germline CDR1 and CDR2 sequences are SGHNT and YYREEE (reference sequence). This CDR3 comprises 16 residues.

This clone was seen a handful of times. The chain employs TRBV10-1 and TRBJ2-7, with D perhaps TRBD1 (6 bases). The CDR3 runs 13 residues. The germline gives CDR1 WNHNN, CDR2 SYGVQD (reference sequence). Trimming took 6 bases from V and 8 from J, leaving 17 bases between them. CDR3 DNA sequence: TGCGCCAGCAGCAGCAGGGGTTTAAGTCAGCAGTACTTC. It encodes CASSSRGLSQQYF.

V is TRBV5-4 and J is TRBJ2-7; no clear D. There are 12 residues in the CDR3. V was cut by 4 bases and J by 2 bases, with 7 bases left in between. CDR1 and CDR2 (germline): SGHNT, YYREEE (reference sequence). As DNA, the CDR3 is TGTGCCAGCAGCCGGAATACCTACGAGCAGTACTTC. Translated: CASSRNTYEQYF.

V and J are TRBV28 and TRBJ1-1; D remains ambiguous. The CDR3 totals 11 residues. CDR1 MDHEN and CDR2 SYDVKM come from the germline V gene. V lost 5 bases to trimming and J lost 7 bases, with 8 bases between them. The CDR3 loop reads CASSQPYEAFF. The CDR3 coding sequence is TGTGCCAGCAGTCAACCGTATGAAGCTTTCTTT.

The V call is TRBV5-6, the J call TRBJ2-1; no firm D call. V was trimmed by 5 bases and J by 2 bases, leaving 17 bases between them. The germline CDR1 and CDR2 sequences are SGHDT and YYEEEE. CDR3 length: 16 residues. This CDR3 reads CASRMYKVDPYNEQFF. Written as DNA, the CDR3 is TGTGCCAGCAGGATGTACAAGGTTGACCCCTACAATGAGCAGTTCTTC.

The V and J genes are TRBV5-1 and TRBJ2-7, with D possibly TRBD1 on 6 matching bases. The CDR3 runs to 15 residues. Per germline, CDR1 SGHRS and CDR2 YFSETQ. V was clipped by 4 bases and J by 0 bases, with 14 bases between them. The CDR3 protein is CASSPGASSSYEQYF. CDR3 sequence (DNA): TGCGCCAGCAGCCCAGGGGCATCCAGCTCCTACGAGCAGTACTTC.

In regard to this clone: The same CDR3 is also encoded by other DNA sequences in this sample. V usage is TRBV5-1 and J usage is TRBJ1-5, with unresolved D. Germline V gene sequence: CDR1 SGHRS, CDR2 YFSETQ. The CDR3 runs to 13 residues. Trimming shortened V by 5 bases and J by 1 base, and 7 bases separated the two germline ends. CDR3 DNA sequence: TGCGCCAGCAGGGTAGGGAGCAATCAGCCCCAGCATTTT. Protein: CASRVGSNQPQHF.

V and J are TRBV19 and TRBJ2-2; 11 bases match TRBD2. Trimming took 6 bases from V and 7 from J; bases not matched to a gene: 16. Germline loops: CDR1 LNHDA, CDR2 SQIVND (reference sequence). The CDR3 length is 18 residues. The CDR3 protein is CASSLFPTSGTFGGELFF. CDR3 coding DNA: TGTGCCAGTAGCCTTTTTCCGACTAGCGGGACCTTCGGCGGGGAGCTGTTTTTT.

The chain employs TRBV10-3 and TRBJ2-7, with D tentatively TRBD1 or TRBD2 (6 bases each). The CDR3 covers 12 residues. The ends were cut back, 9 bases at V and 5 bases at J, with 14 bases in the middle. Germline lookup yields CDR1 ENHRY and CDR2 SYGVKD. The CDR3: CAMAGEVHEQYF. In DNA, the CDR3 is TGTGCCATGGCAGGGGAGGTTCACGAGCAGTACTTC.

This sequence joins TRBV5-6 and TRBJ2-1; D is undetermined. The V end was cut by 4 bases, the J end by 8 bases, with 10 bases between. CDR3 size: 12 residues. The germline V gene encodes CDR1 SGHDT and CDR2 YYEEEE. CDR3 sequence: CASSDKTYEQFF. The CDR3 nucleotides read TGTGCCAGCAGCGATAAAACGTATGAGCAGTTCTTC. Full variable domain (remainder filled in from reference TRBV5-6 and TRBJ2-1): DAGVTQSPTHLIKTRGQQVTLRCSPKSGHDTVSWYQQALGQGPQFIFQYYEEEERQRGNFPDRFSGHQFPNYSSELNVNALLLGDSALYLCASSDKTYEQFFGPGTRLTVL.

The table lists this clone with a few counts. The chain combines TRBV5-1 with TRBJ2-5, with 7 bases matching TRBD1. V dropped 3 bases and J dropped 2; count of bases not matched to a gene: 1. CDR3 length equals 13 residues. Germline V gene sequence: CDR1 SGHRS, CDR2 YFSETQ. CDR3: CASSSQGQETQYF. CDR3 coding DNA: TGCGCCAGCAGCTCACAGGGGCAAGAGACCCAGTACTTC.

The V gene is TRBV28, the J gene TRBJ1-6; no clear D gene. CDR3 length: 14 residues. The germline CDR1 and CDR2 sequences are MDHEN and SYDVKM. The germline V and J ends were trimmed by 10 bases and 0 bases, with 10 bases remaining between them. The CDR3 DNA sequence: TGTGCCACCCTAGAGACCTCCTATAATTCACCCCTCCACTTT. Protein: CATLETSYNSPLHF.

The chain combines TRBV7-9 with TRBJ2-3; 7 bases fit TRBD1. This CDR3 has 15 residues. Per germline, CDR1 SEHNR and CDR2 FQNEAQ (reference sequence). The ends lost 4 bases at V and 1 base at J; junction bases unmatched: 5. Here the CDR3 reads CASSSRGLRTDTQYF. The CDR3 DNA is TGTGCCAGCAGCTCCAGGGGGTTACGCACAGATACGCAGTATTTT.

This chain connects TRBV7-2 to TRBJ2-1, with 8 bases identical to TRBD1. CDR3 length: 14 residues. Germline-derived CDR1 and CDR2 are SGHTA and FQGNSA. Losses at the gene ends were 5 bases for V and 8 bases for J; bases not matched to a gene: 8. The CDR3 spells CASSATRGLDEQFF. The CDR3 nucleotides are TGTGCCAGCAGCGCTACCAGGGGGCTGGATGAGCAGTTCTTC.

This sequence joins TRBV7-2 and TRBJ2-3; possibly TRBD1 or TRBD2 for D (6 bases each). The germline V gene has CDR1 SGHTA and CDR2 FQGNSA. This CDR3 contains 16 residues. Trimming pared 3 bases from V and 0 bases from J, leaving 13 bases between. The CDR3 here is CASSLGGGPSTDTQYF. In DNA form, the CDR3 reads TGTGCCAGCAGCTTGGGGGGCGGGCCTAGCACAGATACGCAGTATTTT.